These 10 T cell receptor beta chains were sequenced from one sample in a study of cytomegalovirus exposure and HLA in healthy donors. Researchers ran the PCR with 60 Vbeta and 13 Jbeta primers. TCRdb's copy holds only in-frame clones and misses some; the assay was immunoSEQ multiplex PCR. The sample lists about 180,000 clones, under 85% occurring once. Sample: PBMCs. The receptors derive from a human donor in good health.

This clone has ten or more counts. The chain links TRBV5-1 to TRBJ1-2; 8 positions agree with TRBD1. This CDR3 has 16 amino acids. V was clipped by 0 bases and J by 4 bases; unmatched bases: 8. CDR1 SGHRS and CDR2 YFSETQ come from the germline V gene. This chain's CDR3 is CASSLEAGGQVYGYTF. As DNA, the CDR3 is TGCGCCAGCAGCTTGGAGGCAGGGGGCCAAGTCTATGGCTACACCTTC. Based on the CDR3 plus reference TRBV5-1 and TRBJ1-2, the full variable domain is KAGVTQTPRYLIKTRGQQVTLSCSPISGHRSVSWYQQTPGQGLQFLFEYFSETQRNKGNFPGRFSGRQFSNSRSEMNVSTLELGDSALYLCASSLEAGGQVYGYTFGSGTRLTVV.

This chain connects TRBV7-9 to TRBJ1-1; D uncertain. Looked up from germline, CDR1 is SEHNR and CDR2 is FQNEAQ (reference sequence). The V and J ends lost 4 bases and 7 bases respectively, with 13 bases between them. This CDR3 is built from 13 residues. The CDR3 loop reads CASSSRSDVEAFF. As DNA, the CDR3 is TGTGCCAGCAGCTCTAGGTCGGATGTTGAAGCTTTCTTT.

The CDR3: CAWRTGWAPYEQYF. Here the CDR3 DNA reads TGTGCCTGGAGGACCGGATGGGCCCCCTACGAGCAGTACTTC. The V gene is TRBV30, the J gene TRBJ2-7; the D is unclear. The V end was cut by 3 bases, the J end by 2 bases, with 14 bases between. This CDR3 comprises 14 residues. CDR1 and CDR2 (germline): GTSNPN, SVGIG (reference sequence).

In DNA form, the CDR3 reads TGTGCCAGCAGTTACCGGACAGGGTTGGTCGACTACGAGCAGTACTTC. Translating gives CASSYRTGLVDYEQYF. The V and J genes are TRBV5-6 and TRBJ2-7, with TRBD1 identical over 8 bases. CDR3 length: 16 amino acids. The V and J ends lost 5 bases and 3 bases, in that order; junction bases with no gene match: 13. Germline V gene data show CDR1 as SGHDT and CDR2 as YYEEEE. The full variable domain, completed using reference TRBV5-6 and TRBJ2-7, is DAGVTQSPTHLIKTRGQQVTLRCSPKSGHDTVSWYQQALGQGPQFIFQYYEEEERQRGNFPDRFSGHQFPNYSSELNVNALLLGDSALYLCASSYRTGLVDYEQYFGPGTRLTVT.

The chain carries TRBV7-9 and TRBJ1-1; possible D gene TRBD1, 6 bases. In germline, CDR1 is SEHNR, CDR2 FQNEAQ (reference sequence). V was cut by 4 bases and J by 3 bases, with 9 bases left in between. This CDR3 has 13 residues. Written as DNA, the CDR3 is TGTGCCAGCAGCTCCAACAGGGACACTGAAGCTTTCTTT. This translates into CASSSNRDTEAFF.

The DNA of the CDR3 is TGCGCCAGCAAGGGTGGTAGCGGGGGAACCGGAGGTCTAGATACGCAGTATTTT. This encodes CASKGGSGGTGGLDTQYF. The chain has TRBV5-1 and TRBJ2-3, with 9 nucleotides matching TRBD2. The germline gives CDR1 SGHRS, CDR2 YFSETQ. Trimming removed 6 bases from V and 5 bases from J; junction bases left unmatched: 19. This CDR3 spans 18 amino acids.

The chain couples TRBV2 to TRBJ1-2, with 9 bases aligning to TRBD1. The CDR3 loop spans 14 amino acids. Trimming at V came to 5 bases and at J to 6 bases, leaving 7 bases not matched to a gene. Looked up from germline, CDR1 is SNHLY and CDR2 is FYNNEI. The CDR3 coding sequence is TGTGCCAGCAGTTCGACAGGGGGTGGTCATGGCTACACCTTC. Protein sequence: CASSSTGGGHGYTF.

This clone came up a few times. The chain recombines TRBV5-6 with TRBJ2-2; the match to TRBD2 covers 9 bases. The V and J ends lost 0 bases and 6 bases, in that order; junction bases with no gene match: 9. The CDR3 consists of 17 residues. Germline CDR1 reads SGHDT; CDR2 reads YYEEEE. CDR3 loop: CASSLDGAGGVAGELFF. The CDR3 DNA reads as TGTGCCAGCAGCTTGGACGGAGCGGGGGGTGTCGCCGGGGAGCTGTTTTTT.

The CDR3, as DNA: TGTGCCAGCAGCTTAATCGGGGAGCATCAGCCCCAGCATTTT. Its translation: CASSLIGEHQPQHF. This chain joins TRBV5-5 and TRBJ1-5, with D hard to call. V was clipped by 2 bases and J by 5 bases, with 11 bases between them. Germline V CDR1 and CDR2: SGHKS, YYEKEE (reference sequence). The CDR3 is made up of 14 amino acids.

This chain connects TRBV5-1 to TRBJ2-1; 8 positions agree with TRBD1. The J segment lost 2 bases and the V segment lost 0 bases, leaving 1 base of the junction unmatched. CDR1 is SGHRS and CDR2 is YFSETQ in the germline V gene. CDR3 length equals 15 residues. The CDR3 protein is CASSLEDRAYNEQFF. The CDR3, as DNA: TGCGCCAGCAGCTTGGAGGACAGGGCCTACAATGAGCAGTTCTTC.